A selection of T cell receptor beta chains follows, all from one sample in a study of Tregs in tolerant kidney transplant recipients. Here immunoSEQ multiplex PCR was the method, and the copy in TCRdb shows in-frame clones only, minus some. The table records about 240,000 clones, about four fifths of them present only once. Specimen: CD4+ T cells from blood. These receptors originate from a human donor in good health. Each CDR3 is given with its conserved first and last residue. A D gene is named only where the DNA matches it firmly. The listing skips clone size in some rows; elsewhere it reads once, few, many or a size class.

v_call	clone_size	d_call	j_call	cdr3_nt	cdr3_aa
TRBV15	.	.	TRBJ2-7	TGTGCCACCAGCAGAGATCGGGGAGAGCGACCAACCTACGAGCAGTACTTC	CATSRDRGERPTYEQYF
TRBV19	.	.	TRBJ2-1	TGTGCCAGTAGTATTGTACTGTACAATGAGCAGTTCTTC	CASSIVLYNEQFF
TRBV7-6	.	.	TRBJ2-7	TGTGCCAGCAGCTTCGGACGGAGCTACGAGCAGTACTTC	CASSFGRSYEQYF
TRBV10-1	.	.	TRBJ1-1	TGCGCCAGCAGTGTGCAATTGAACACTGAAGCTTTCTTT	CASSVQLNTEAFF
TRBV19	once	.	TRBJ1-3	TGTGCCAGTAGAAAATTTCGGAACTCTGGAAACACCATATATTTT	CASRKFRNSGNTIYF
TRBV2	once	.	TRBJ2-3	TGTGCCAGCACGGAAGGGCTCTACGAAGATACGCAGTATTTT	CASTEGLYEDTQYF
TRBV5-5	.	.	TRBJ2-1	TGTGCCAGCAGCTCTGGCCGGGAGTGGTCCTACAATGAGCAGTTCTTC	CASSSGREWSYNEQFF
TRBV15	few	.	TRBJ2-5	TGTGCCACCAGCGGAATAACAGGAGCACAAGAGACCCAGTACTTC	CATSGITGAQETQYF
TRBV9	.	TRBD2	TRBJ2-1	TGTGCCAGCAGCGTAGAGGCTAGCGGGGGCAATGAGCAGTTCTTC	CASSVEASGGNEQFF
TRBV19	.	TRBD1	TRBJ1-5	TGTGCCAGTAGGGCGGGACAGATCAATCAGCCCCAGCATTTT	CASRAGQINQPQHF
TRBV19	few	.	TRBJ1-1	TGTGCCAGTAGTATCGATCAGGGCCTAAACACTGAAGCTTTCTTT	CASSIDQGLNTEAFF
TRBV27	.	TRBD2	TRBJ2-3	TGTGCCAGCAGTTTCGGACTACTAGCGACTACGGCAGATACGCAGTATTTT	CASSFGLLATTADTQYF
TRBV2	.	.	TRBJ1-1	TGTGCCAGCAGTGAAGAGGGCCCGGGGTCGGCTTTCTTT	CASSEEGPGSAFF
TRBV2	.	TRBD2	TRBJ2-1	TGTGCCAGCAGTGGTAGCGGGGGTGCTGCCTACAATGAGCAGTTCTTC	CASSGSGGAAYNEQFF
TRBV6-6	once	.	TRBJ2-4	TGTGCCAGCACGTCGGGAGTGGCCAAAAACATTCAGTACTTC	CASTSGVAKNIQYF
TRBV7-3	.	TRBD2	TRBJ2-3	TGTGCCAGCAGCTTGAGCGGGGGAGGGACTTATACGCAGTATTTT	CASSLSGGGTYTQYF
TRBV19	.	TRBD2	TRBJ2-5	TGTGCCAGTAGTAGCCGACTAGCGGGGGGCAACGGGGAGACCCAGTACTTC	CASSSRLAGGNGETQYF
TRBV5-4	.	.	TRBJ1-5	TGTGCCAGCAGCCGGCGGGGTTCCCATCAGCCCCAGCATTTT	CASSRRGSHQPQHF
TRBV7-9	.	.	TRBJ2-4	TGTGCCAGCAGCTTGAGGGGGGTAGCCAAAAACATTCAGTACTTC	CASSLRGVAKNIQYF
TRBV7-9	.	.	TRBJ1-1	TGTGCCAGCACTTCAGGGCCTACGAGCACTGAAGCTTTCTTT	CASTSGPTSTEAFF
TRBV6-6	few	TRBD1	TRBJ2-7	TGTGCCAGCCTTAGAAAGGGGACAGGGAGTTGGGAGCAGTACTTC	CASLRKGTGSWEQYF
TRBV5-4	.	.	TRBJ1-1	TGTGCCAGCAGCATTGGACAGAACACTGAAGCTTTCTTT	CASSIGQNTEAFF
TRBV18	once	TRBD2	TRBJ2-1	TGTGCCAGCTCACTTCCGGGACTAGCGGGAGGGCGAGGCATTGAGCAGTTCTTC	CASSLPGLAGGRGIEQFF
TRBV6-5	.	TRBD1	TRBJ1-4	TGTGCCAGCAGACCCGACAGGGCTACTAATGAAAAACTGTTTTTT	CASRPDRATNEKLFF
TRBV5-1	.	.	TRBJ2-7	TGCGCCAGCAGCTACCCTTCGGGCGAGCAGTACTTC	CASSYPSGEQYF
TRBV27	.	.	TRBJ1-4	TGTGCCAGCAGTTTAGGAGGGATGGTATATGAAAAACTGTTTTTT	CASSLGGMVYEKLFF
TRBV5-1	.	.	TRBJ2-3	TGCGCCAGCAGCTTGGTCCTAGCAGATACGCAGTATTTT	CASSLVLADTQYF
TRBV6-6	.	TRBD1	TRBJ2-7	TGTGCCAGTGCCGGGACAGCAGCCTACGAGCAGTACTTC	CASAGTAAYEQYF
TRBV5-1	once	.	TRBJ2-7	TGCGCCAGCAGCTCCGCCGCCGCCTACGAGCAGTACTTC	CASSSAAAYEQYF
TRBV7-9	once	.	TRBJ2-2	TGTGCCAGCAGCCGCGGGGAGCTGTTTTTT	CASSRGELFF
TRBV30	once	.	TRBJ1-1	TGTGCCTGGAGTGTCCTCGGGGGATTGAACACTGAAGCTTTCTTT	CAWSVLGGLNTEAFF
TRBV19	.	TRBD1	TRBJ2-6	TGTGCCAGTAGTATAGAGGGACAGGTCCAATCTGGGGCCAACGTCCTGACTTTC	CASSIEGQVQSGANVLTF
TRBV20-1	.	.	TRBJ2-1	TGCAGTGCCTCCAGGGCAACTGAGCAGTTCTTC	CSASRATEQFF
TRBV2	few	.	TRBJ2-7	TGTGCCAGCAGTGGTGACACCCCCTACGAGCAGTACTTC	CASSGDTPYEQYF
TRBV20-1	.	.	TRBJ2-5	TGCAGTGCTAGGGGGATTGAGACCCAGTACTTC	CSARGIETQYF
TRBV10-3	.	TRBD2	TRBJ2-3	TGTGCCATCGGGGGGACTACAAGCACAGATACGCAGTATTTT	CAIGGTTSTDTQYF
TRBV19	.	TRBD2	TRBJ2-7	TGTGCCAGTAGCCTAGGCCCGAAAACTAGCGGGCCCGAGCAGTACTTC	CASSLGPKTSGPEQYF
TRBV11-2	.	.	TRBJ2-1	TGTGCCAGCAGCTTAGCGGCCTGGCTATACAATGAGCAGTTCTTC	CASSLAAWLYNEQFF